This TCR beta chain was documented in a study of blood T cell repertoires in COVID-19. Study context: Samples representing acute and convalescent COVID-19 were sourced from the United States, Italy and Spain. PBMCs, B-cell-depleted T cells, or T cells were the source of the cDNA or gDNA that made up the material.

Trimming took 6 bases from V and 5 from J, leaving 13 bases between them. This CDR3 spans 13 amino acids. Germline-derived CDR1 and CDR2 are KGHSH and LQKENI. Seattle patient enrollment occurred during active infection, with longitudinal follow-up thereafter. In the authors' workflow: Estimation of nucleated cell counts was performed using reference gene primer amplification. Assay: immunoSEQ multiplex PCR; the TCRdb copy retains only in-frame clones and omits some. Clonal size and the V and J genes are those of that table, whereas D and trimming came from the DNA. The sample contains around 84,000 clones, around 80% of which appear only once.

Specimen: peripheral blood. The sequence derives from a man in his fifties or sixties with COVID-19, enrolled during active disease. This rearrangement joins TRBV18 to TRBJ1-1; D gene unclear. This CDR3 reads CASSIREGTEAFF. CDR3 DNA sequence: TGTGCCAGCTCTATACGGGAAGGGACTGAAGCTTTCTTT.